This T cell receptor (beta chain) was sequenced in a study of PD-L1 blockade in urothelial cancer. About the study: The authors examined blood 3 weeks (second dose) and 6 weeks after treatment start.

Generated by immunoSEQ multiplex PCR, the TCRdb table keeps only in-frame clones and is missing some. This table has about 55,000 clones, 75% to 90% appearing once. Comments on this clone: Its antigen remains unknown.

V was trimmed by 1 base and J by 2 bases, leaving 11 bases between them. The CDR3 is 15 amino acids. Germline V gene data show CDR1 as LGHNA and CDR2 as YNFKEQ. Study-level findings and limits: Below-median blood TCR clonality before treatment forecast better survival. Tumor-associated clones in blood expanded more at 3 weeks in durable-benefit patients.

The sample's time point: pretreatment peripheral blood. The chain employs TRBV4-2 and TRBJ1-2, with D possibly matching TRBD1 (5 bases). The clonotype originates from a man between 50 and 59 years old with urothelial cancer. The input for sequencing was PBMCs, taken around atezolizumab (anti-PD-L1) treatment. CDR3 nucleotide sequence: TGTGCCAGCAGCCAAGCGGGGGGGGGAAACTATGGCTACACCTTC. The encoded protein is CASSQAGGGNYGYTF.